These 8 T cell receptor beta chains were sequenced from one sample in a study of T cell responses to AZD1222 COVID-19 vaccine. TCRdb keeps only in-frame clones here, not all; method: immunoSEQ multiplex PCR. The sample consists of about 190,000 clones, just over 90% of them appearing once. Material: peripheral blood, obtained 28 days after the second dose of the MenACWY control vaccine. The receptors shown here come from an adult who received the MenACWY meningococcal vaccine as a control.

The chain links TRBV11-3 to TRBJ1-1; the match to TRBD1 covers 8 bases. The length of the CDR3 is 14 residues. The junction had 1 base not matched to a gene; V was cut back by 4 bases and J by 0 bases. Germline CDR1 and CDR2: SGHNT and YENEEA. CDR3 sequence reads: CASSWTGMNTEAFF. The CDR3 nucleotides are TGTGCCAGCAGCTGGACAGGGATGAACACTGAAGCTTTCTTT.

This chain connects TRBV5-1 to TRBJ2-7; 9 bases are shared with TRBD1. CDR1 is SGHRS, CDR2 YFSETQ, per germline. The trim removed 5 bases at V and 6 bases at J, leaving 12 bases unmatched. The CDR3 length is 15 residues. The CDR3 sequence: CASRYGTGLSPEQYF. The CDR3 coding sequence is TGCGCCAGCAGATATGGGACAGGGCTTTCTCCCGAGCAGTACTTC. The full variable domain, completed using reference TRBV5-1 and TRBJ2-7, is KAGVTQTPRYLIKTRGQQVTLSCSPISGHRSVSWYQQTPGQGLQFLFEYFSETQRNKGNFPGRFSGRQFSNSRSEMNVSTLELGDSALYLCASRYGTGLSPEQYFGPGTRLTVT.

The chain recombines TRBV19 with TRBJ2-3; no definite D call. The CDR3 spans 13 residues. Looked up from germline, CDR1 is LNHDA and CDR2 is SQIVND (reference sequence). The V end lost 4 bases, the J end lost 0 bases, and 5 bases lay between the germline ends. CDR3 coding DNA: TGTGCCAGTAGTAGTTTAAGCACAGATACGCAGTATTTT. Its protein is CASSSLSTDTQYF.

This rearrangement joins TRBV28 to TRBJ2-7; 8 bases are shared with TRBD2. Germline V CDR1 and CDR2: MDHEN, SYDVKM. Unmatched junction bases numbered 9, after V lost 5 bases and J lost 6 bases. CDR3 length equals 14 residues. CDR3 coding DNA: TGTGCCAGCAGTGCAGAACTAGCGGCTCTCGAGCAGTACTTC. As protein: CASSAELAALEQYF. The entire variable domain, with the rest obtained from reference TRBV28 and TRBJ2-7, is as follows: DVKVTQSSRYLVKRTGEKVFLECVQDMDHENMFWYRQDPGLGLRLIYFSYDVKMKEKGDIPEGYSVSREKKERFSLILESASTNQTSMYLCASSAELAALEQYFGPGTRLTVT.

The rearrangement links TRBV30 to TRBJ1-2, with 10 bases fitting TRBD1. The CDR3 has 15 residues. The germline V gene has CDR1 GTSNPN and CDR2 SVGIG (reference sequence). Trimming at V came to 5 bases and at J to 2 bases, leaving 8 bases not matched to a gene. The CDR3 spells CAWLRDRGMNYGYTF. The CDR3 coding sequence is TGTGCCTGGCTCCGGGACAGGGGAATGAACTATGGCTACACCTTC.

The chain employs TRBV14 and TRBJ1-5; tentatively, D is TRBD1 (5 bases). This CDR3 is built from 15 residues. Trimming shortened V by 0 bases and J by 3 bases, and 9 bases separated the two germline ends. Per the germline V gene, CDR1 is SGHDN and CDR2 is FVKESK. CDR3 protein: CASSQDSGPNQPQHF. As DNA, the CDR3 is TGTGCCAGCAGCCAAGATTCAGGGCCCAATCAGCCCCAGCATTTT.

The gene calls are TRBV30 and TRBJ2-7; possible D gene TRBD1, 6 bases. The CDR3 totals 13 residues. Per germline, CDR1 GTSNPN and CDR2 SVGIG (reference sequence). V lost 7 bases to trimming and J lost 6 bases, with 19 bases between them. The chain's CDR3 is CALQGAPMAEQYF. In DNA form, the CDR3 reads TGTGCCTTACAGGGAGCGCCAATGGCCGAGCAGTACTTC. Complete variable domain (other parts from reference TRBV30 and TRBJ2-7): SQTIHQWPATLVQPVGSPLSLECTVEGTSNPNLYWYRQAAGRGLQLLFYSVGIGQISSEVPQNLSASRPQDRQFILSSKKLLLSDSGFYLCALQGAPMAEQYFGPGTRLTVT.

The chain links TRBV15 to TRBJ1-4; 8 positions agree with TRBD1. Per the germline V gene, CDR1 is LNHNV and CDR2 is YYDKDF (reference sequence). This CDR3 is 15 amino acids long. Trimming removed 7 bases from V and 2 bases from J; junction bases left unmatched: 6. The CDR3 DNA reads as TGTGCCACCAAAGACAGGGGAGAGACTAATGAAAAACTGTTTTTT. Its translation: CATKDRGETNEKLFF.